The rows below give T cell receptor beta chains drawn from one sample of a study of shared T cell receptors in the human thymus. Here immunoSEQ multiplex PCR was the method, and the copy in TCRdb shows in-frame clones only, minus some. The table has approximately 660,000 clones, roughly 90% seen once. These data were also filed under a second study, of human thymus T cells.

Input material: thymocytes. The receptor source for this set is a boy in the first two years of life with a congenital heart defect. The CDR3 runs from the conserved cysteine through the conserved F or W. The D gene is left open where the match is weak. Size values are once, few and many counts, or a class for expanded clones, and some rows have none.

clone_size,v_call,j_call,d_call,cdr3_nt,cdr3_aa
once,TRBV27,TRBJ1-6,NA,TGTGCCAGCAGAGGACAGCATAATTCACCCCTCCACTTT,CASRGQHNSPLHF
few,TRBV19,TRBJ2-4,TRBD1,TGTGCCAGTAGGAGGACAGGGGGCTTAGCCAAAAACATTCAGTACTTC,CASRRTGGLAKNIQYF
NA,TRBV2,TRBJ1-2,TRBD1,TGTGCCAGCAGTTGGGACAGGCGAAGAAACTATGGCTACACCTTC,CASSWDRRRNYGYTF
NA,TRBV27,TRBJ2-1,NA,TGTGCCAGCAGTTTAAGCGGAGCCGGGGGTGAGCAGTTCTTC,CASSLSGAGGEQFF
NA,TRBV6-1,TRBJ2-7,TRBD2,TGTGCCAGCAGTGAAGCGTCGACTAGCGGGAAGGTTGTTCCCTACGAGCAGTACTTC,CASSEASTSGKVVPYEQYF
NA,TRBV7-6,TRBJ2-1,TRBD2,TGTGCCAGCAGCCCCGGACTAGCGGGTAGGAATGAGCAGTTCTTC,CASSPGLAGRNEQFF
few,TRBV4-3,TRBJ1-2,NA,TGCGCCAGCAGCCATGACAGAGCACGGAATGGCTACACCTTC,CASSHDRARNGYTF
few,TRBV19,TRBJ1-2,TRBD1,TGTGCCAGTATCCCGGGACAGGGACGGGGTTATGGCTACACCTTC,CASIPGQGRGYGYTF
NA,TRBV7-2,TRBJ2-7,TRBD2,TGTGCCAGCAGCGAACTAGCGCCCTACGAGCAGTACTTC,CASSELAPYEQYF
NA,TRBV7-9,TRBJ2-5,TRBD1,TGTGCCAGCAGCACCTCCCGCAGGCCCAGGGGGGAGACCCAGTACTTC,CASSTSRRPRGETQYF
NA,TRBV19,TRBJ2-3,TRBD2,TGTGCCAGTAGTATGTCTAGCGGGAGGGCCGGTCAGCCAGATACGCAGTATTTT,CASSMSSGRAGQPDTQYF
NA,TRBV4-3,TRBJ2-2,NA,TGCGCCAGCAGCCAAGAGCCAGCGGGGAACACCGGGGAGCTGTTTTTT,CASSQEPAGNTGELFF
NA,TRBV11-2,TRBJ2-1,TRBD2,TGTGCCAGCAGCTTCCTAGCGGGAGTGGGGAATGAGCAGTTCTTC,CASSFLAGVGNEQFF
NA,TRBV18,TRBJ2-7,TRBD2,TGTGCCAGCTCACCTGGGACTAGCGGGACCACCTACGAGCAGTACTTC,CASSPGTSGTTYEQYF
NA,TRBV5-4,TRBJ2-5,TRBD1,TGTGCCAGCAGACCCGGGACAGGGGGAAAGGGTCAAGAGACCCAGTACTTC,CASRPGTGGKGQETQYF
NA,TRBV6-5,TRBJ1-1,NA,TGTGCCAGCAGTCCGGCGGGCCCAACTGAAGCTTTCTTT,CASSPAGPTEAFF
once,TRBV7-2,TRBJ2-1,TRBD2,TGTGCCAGCAGAATCGGACTAGAGGAGTTCTTC,CASRIGLEEFF
NA,TRBV7-3,TRBJ2-5,TRBD2,TGTGCCAGCAGCATAGGGACTAGCGGAAACCAAGAGACCCAGTACTTC,CASSIGTSGNQETQYF
NA,TRBV9,TRBJ2-5,TRBD1,TGTGCCAGCAGCCCCGGGGACAGGGGTGGGCCTGGGACCCAGTACTTC,CASSPGDRGGPGTQYF
once,TRBV5-1,TRBJ2-2,TRBD2,TGCGCCAGCAGCACGGGACTAGCGGGAGTGAAGGTCGGGGAGCTGTTTTTT,CASSTGLAGVKVGELFF
few,TRBV20-1,TRBJ1-2,TRBD1,TGCAGTGCTAGCCAGACAGGGGGCCCCTTC,CSASQTGGPF
NA,TRBV28,TRBJ2-7,NA,TGTGCCAGCAGTTTTCAAGGACTACTCTCCTACGAGCAGTACTTC,CASSFQGLLSYEQYF
NA,TRBV7-2,TRBJ2-7,TRBD2,TGTGCCAGCAGCCTCCGGGGGGGTAGCGGGAAGGCTTACGAGCAGTACTTC,CASSLRGGSGKAYEQYF